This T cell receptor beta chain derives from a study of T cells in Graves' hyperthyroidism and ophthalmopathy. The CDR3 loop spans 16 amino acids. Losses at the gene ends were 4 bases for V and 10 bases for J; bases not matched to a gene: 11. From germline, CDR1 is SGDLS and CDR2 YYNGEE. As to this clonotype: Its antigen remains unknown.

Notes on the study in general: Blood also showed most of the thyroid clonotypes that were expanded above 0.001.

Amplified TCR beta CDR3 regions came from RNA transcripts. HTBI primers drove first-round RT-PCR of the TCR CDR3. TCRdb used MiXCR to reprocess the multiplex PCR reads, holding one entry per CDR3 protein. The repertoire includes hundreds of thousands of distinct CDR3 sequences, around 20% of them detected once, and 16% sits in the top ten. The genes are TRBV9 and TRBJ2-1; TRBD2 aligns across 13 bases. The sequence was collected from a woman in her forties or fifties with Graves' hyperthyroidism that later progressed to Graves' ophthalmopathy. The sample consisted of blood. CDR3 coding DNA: TGTGCCAGCAGCCTAACTAGCGGGGGGGCTAAGCGAGAGCAGTTCTTC. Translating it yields CASSLTSGGAKREQFF.